These T cell receptor beta chains were read from a single sample in a study of blood T cells in healthy people across ages. From the 5' RACE reads, TCRdb called clonotypes with MiXCR, one entry per CDR3 protein. Altogether about 1.4 million distinct CDR3 sequences are present, around 59% being singletons, with the ten largest covering 6.5% to 8.5%. Sequenced sample: blood. The receptors here all came from a man between 18 and 35 years old in good health. The CDR3 runs from the conserved cysteine through the conserved F or W. The D gene is left open where the match is weak. Only some rows state a clone size, as once, few, many or a class for expanded clones.

j_call | d_call | v_call | clone_size | cdr3_nt | cdr3_aa
TRBJ2-7 | NA | TRBV19 | NA | TGTGCCAGTAGTGCCTCGGACGGGGACTACGAGCAGTACTTC | CASSASDGDYEQYF
TRBJ2-3 | NA | TRBV12-3/TRBV12-4 | few | TGTGCCAGCAGTTTTGAGGACACGGAACTCACAGATACGCAGTATTTT | CASSFEDTELTDTQYF
TRBJ2-6 | NA | TRBV2 | NA | TGTGCCAGCATGTTCCCAGGCTCTGGGGCCAACGTCCTGACTTTC | CASMFPGSGANVLTF
TRBJ2-3 | TRBD2 | TRBV2 | NA | TGTGCCAGCAGAGGTAGCGGGAGTGGGACTAGCACAGATACGCAGTATTTT | CASRGSGSGTSTDTQYF
TRBJ1-4 | NA | TRBV4-1 | NA | TGCGCCAGCAGCCCCATCAGGCCAACTAATGAAAAACTGTTTTTT | CASSPIRPTNEKLFF
TRBJ2-5 | NA | TRBV11-2 | NA | TGTGCCAGCAGTCTGCAGGCCTACGCTGGAGAGACCCAGTACTTC | CASSLQAYAGETQYF
TRBJ2-1 | TRBD1 | TRBV2 | NA | TGTGCCAGCAGTGCATCTCCGGGACAGCCCTACGAGCAGTTCTTC | CASSASPGQPYEQFF
TRBJ2-7 | TRBD1 | TRBV20-1 | NA | TGCAGTGCTAACCTCCCGGGACAGGGGTACGAGCAGTACTTC | CSANLPGQGYEQYF
TRBJ2-3 | TRBD2 | TRBV12-3/TRBV12-4 | few | TGTGCCAGCAGTTTTTCCGGGAGGGCCTCAGATACGCAGTATTTT | CASSFSGRASDTQYF
TRBJ2-7 | NA | TRBV14 | NA | TGTGCCAGCAGCCACCTCCTACCGCGGACCGAGCAGTACTTC | CASSHLLPRTEQYF
TRBJ1-5 | NA | TRBV14 | NA | TGTGCCAGCAGCCAGATGGGGCTTAATCAGCCCCAGCATTTT | CASSQMGLNQPQHF
TRBJ1-2 | NA | TRBV29-1 | few | TGCAGCGTTGAAGGGACGGCATATGGCTACACCTTC | CSVEGTAYGYTF
TRBJ2-1 | NA | TRBV6-2/TRBV6-3 | NA | TGTGCCAGCAGTTACCGGGTCGCTAGTATCACTGAGCAGTTCTTC | CASSYRVASITEQFF
TRBJ2-3 | TRBD2 | TRBV7-9 | NA | TGTGCCAGCACCCTTGCGGGAGGGAACACAGATACGCAGTATTTT | CASTLAGGNTDTQYF
TRBJ2-5 | NA | TRBV5-6 | once | TGTGCCAGCAGCTTGGTGGGGGGAGGTATGGTCGCGGAGGGCCAAGAGACCCAGTACTTC | CASSLVGGGMVAEGQETQYF
TRBJ1-1 | NA | TRBV4-1 | NA | TGCGCCAGCAGCCAAGATGATTTAGGTGGGAACACTGAAGCTTTCTTT | CASSQDDLGGNTEAFF
TRBJ2-3 | NA | TRBV2 | NA | TGTGCTTTCAGGGAGTGGGGCACAGATACGCAGTATTTT | CAFREWGTDTQYF
TRBJ2-2 | TRBD1 | TRBV4-3 | few | TGCGCCAGCAGCCAAGGGACAGGGATGGCCGGGGAGCTGTTTTTT | CASSQGTGMAGELFF
TRBJ2-7 | NA | TRBV29-1 | few | TGCAGCGTCGAGGACCCGGAGGTCTACGAGCAGTACTTC | CSVEDPEVYEQYF
TRBJ2-1 | NA | TRBV29-1 | few | TGCAGCGTTGACTGGGCCTATGAGCAGTTCTTC | CSVDWAYEQFF
TRBJ2-1 | NA | TRBV4-2 | NA | TGTGCCAGCACCGGAGGGCGGGGAGATCACAATGAGCAGTTCTTC | CASTGGRGDHNEQFF
TRBJ2-7 | NA | TRBV20-1 | few | TGCAGTGCCCCAGCCCACGGAACCTACGAGCAGTACTTC | CSAPAHGTYEQYF
TRBJ2-6 | NA | TRBV27 | NA | TGTGCCAGCAGAGTGTTGGGTGACAACGTCCTGACTTTC | CASRVLGDNVLTF
TRBJ1-2 | TRBD1 | TRBV6-5 | NA | TGTGCCAGCAAGGGACAGGCATTTATCTATGGCTACACCTTC | CASKGQAFIYGYTF
TRBJ2-7 | TRBD2 | TRBV7-2 | NA | TGTGCCAGCAGCGTATGGGGGGGTCCCTACGAGCAGTACTTC | CASSVWGGPYEQYF
TRBJ2-7 | NA | TRBV6-2/TRBV6-3 | NA | TGTGCCAGCAGTTACCTTGACAGGTACGAGCAGTACTTC | CASSYLDRYEQYF
TRBJ1-6 | NA | TRBV4-3 | NA | TGCGCCAGCAGCCATTCACAGGGTCCTAATTCACCCCTCCACTTT | CASSHSQGPNSPLHF
TRBJ2-4 | NA | TRBV6-5 | NA | TGTGCCAGCAGTTACTCTCCCGAAACCGGGCAGTACTTC | CASSYSPETGQYF
TRBJ2-7 | NA | TRBV9 | NA | TGTGCCAGCAGCGTAGACGGATTAAACGAGCAGTACTTC | CASSVDGLNEQYF
TRBJ2-7 | NA | TRBV4-3 | few | TGCGCCAGCAGCCAAGACCCTGCTAAAGGCTACGAGCAGTACTTC | CASSQDPAKGYEQYF
TRBJ2-3 | TRBD2 | TRBV7-8 | NA | TGTGCCAGCAGCCTCTATCCGCCGGGACTAGCGGGGGGGATGGATACGCAGTATTTT | CASSLYPPGLAGGMDTQYF
TRBJ2-7 | NA | TRBV7-9 | NA | TGTGCCAGCAGCCCTTCCGGGACTGCAACCTACGAGCAGTACTTC | CASSPSGTATYEQYF
TRBJ2-7 | NA | TRBV30 | NA | TGTGCCTGGAGCCCGCCTTCCGACGAGCAGTACTTC | CAWSPPSDEQYF
TRBJ2-2 | TRBD1 | TRBV6-1 | NA | TGTGCCAGTCCTAGCACCATGTCCGGGACAGCGAACACCGGGGAGCTGTTTTTT | CASPSTMSGTANTGELFF
TRBJ1-1 | NA | TRBV3-1 | NA | TGTGCCAGCAGCCAGCACGCAATGGCTGAAGTTTTCTTT | CASSQHAMAEVFF
TRBJ2-1 | TRBD2 | TRBV5-1 | once | TGCGCCAGCAGCTCCCCGCTCTCTAGCGGATATTACAATGAACAGTTCTTC | CASSSPLSSGYYNEQFF
TRBJ2-7 | NA | TRBV23-1 | NA | TGCGCCGGCGTGGCGGGGACCCACCTCCTCGAGCAGTACTTC | CAGVAGTHLLEQYF
TRBJ2-1 | NA | TRBV7-2 | once | TGTGCCAGCAGCCAAGGGCGGGGAGGGATCCAGGGGTACAATGAGCAGTTCTTC | CASSQGRGGIQGYNEQFF
TRBJ2-2 | NA | TRBV27 | once | TGTGCCAGCAGTTTTGGGGGGCCTTCCGGGGAGCTGTTTTTT | CASSFGGPSGELFF
TRBJ2-3 | TRBD1 | TRBV9 | NA | TGTGCCAGCAGCGCAGACAGGGGGCGGACAGATACGCAGTATTTT | CASSADRGRTDTQYF
TRBJ1-5 | NA | TRBV27 | few | TGTGCCAGCAGTTCTTTTCCGGGGCAGCCCCAGCATTTT | CASSSFPGQPQHF
TRBJ1-2 | NA | TRBV12-3/TRBV12-4 | NA | TGTGCCAGCAGTTCCCTAGTGTCCTATGGCTACACCTTC | CASSSLVSYGYTF
TRBJ2-7 | NA | TRBV27 | few | TGTGCCAGCAGACGGACAGCTACCTACGAGCAGTACTTC | CASRRTATYEQYF
TRBJ1-1 | NA | TRBV21-1 | NA | TGTGCCAGCAGCAAATCGGGGGGGACCTCCATGAACACTGAAGCTTTCTTT | CASSKSGGTSMNTEAFF
TRBJ1-1 | NA | TRBV27 | NA | TGTGCCAGCAGAGGCGGGCCGGAGGGTCTCACTGAAGCTTTCTTT | CASRGGPEGLTEAFF
TRBJ2-4 | NA | TRBV28 | NA | TGTGCCAGCAGACCTAGGATCCTAGCCAAAAACATTCAGTACTTC | CASRPRILAKNIQYF
TRBJ2-1 | NA | TRBV7-8 | NA | TGTGCCAGCAGCCCAAGGCACTTCACCTACAATGAGCAGTTCTTC | CASSPRHFTYNEQFF
TRBJ2-7 | NA | TRBV7-2 | NA | TGTGCCAGCAGCCCCGACTCTAGCGCCAGCGAGCAGTACTTC | CASSPDSSASEQYF
TRBJ1-6 | NA | TRBV4-1 | few | TGCGCCAGCAGCCAAGAGTTCCAGGGGCATAATTCACCCCTCCACTTT | CASSQEFQGHNSPLHF
TRBJ1-2 | NA | TRBV27 | NA | TGTGCCAGCAGTTTAACAATCAACAGCTATGGCTACACCTTC | CASSLTINSYGYTF
TRBJ1-6 | NA | TRBV11-1 | NA | TGTGCCAGCAGCCTAGACGGTAGGGGCAATTCACCCCTCCACTTT | CASSLDGRGNSPLHF
TRBJ2-1 | NA | TRBV12-3/TRBV12-4 | NA | TGTGCCAGCAGTTTATACAGGGTCAATGAGCAGTTCTTC | CASSLYRVNEQFF
TRBJ2-3 | NA | TRBV7-6 | NA | TGTGCCAGCAGCGCCCGAATTCGCACAGATACGCAGTATTTT | CASSARIRTDTQYF